This section outlines one T cell receptor beta chain sequence together with its context. This specimen comes from a study of T cells in narcolepsy. The CDR3 covers 13 residues. Germline V gene sequence: CDR1 SGHTA, CDR2 FQGNSA. Profiling relied on immunoSEQ multiplex PCR, and the TCRdb table lists in-frame clones only, not all of them. Seen here are some 20,000 clones, 80% to 85% observed once, and the top ten hold over 1.5%. The chain is built from TRBV7-2 and TRBJ1-5; D ambiguous. This receptor was obtained from a human donor in good health. The material sequenced was memory (CD45RA-) CD4+ T cells from blood. CDR3 amino acids: CACSLYSNQPQHF. The CDR3 DNA is TGTGCATGCTCCCTCTATAGCAATCAGCCCCAGCATTTT.